This T cell receptor beta chain was recovered during a study of cytomegalovirus exposure and HLA in healthy donors. V lost 1 base to trimming and J lost 0 bases, with 6 bases between them. The CDR3 is made up of 14 amino acids. CDR1 is LNHDA, CDR2 SQIVND, per germline (reference sequence). Primers for the PCR totalled 60 Vbeta and 13 Jbeta. Here immunoSEQ multiplex PCR was the method, and the copy in TCRdb shows in-frame clones only, minus some. The data show about 150,000 clones, with about three quarters seen just once and about 9.4% held by the top ten. The rearrangement links TRBV19 to TRBJ1-2; D call uncertain. The sequencing sample was made of PBMCs. This TCR was sampled from a man in his thirties or forties in good health and CMV-seropositive. CDR3 amino acids: CASSIGQANYGYTF. The CDR3 coding sequence is TGTGCCAGTAGTATAGGGCAGGCTAACTATGGCTACACCTTC.